This TCR beta chain was sequenced in a study of cytomegalovirus exposure and HLA in healthy donors. To note about this clone: Antigen unknown.

Whole-study findings and limits: Reportedly, a later analysis found an Asian-associated ancestry cluster had fewer N-insertions than the approximately 670-donor mean. A likely sequencing artifact accounted for one observed cluster of highly shared sequence variants.

This PCR relied on a set of 60 Vbeta primers and 13 Jbeta primers. Sequencing used immunoSEQ multiplex PCR; TCRdb keeps in-frame clones, though not all of them. Of 80,000 to 100,000 clones in the sample, approximately 73% are singletons; the top ten hold over 3%. What was sequenced was PBMCs. This TCR was sampled from a man aged 40-55 years in good health and CMV-seronegative.

CDR3 in amino acids: CASSVAASGGYYEQYF. As DNA, the CDR3 is TGTGCCAGCAGCGTAGCGGCTAGCGGGGGATACTACGAGCAGTACTTC. This sequence joins TRBV9 and TRBJ2-7, with 10 bases that match TRBD2. Germline CDR1 and CDR2: SGDLS and YYNGEE. This CDR3 is built from 16 residues. After removal of 0 bases from V and 3 bases from J, the junction contained 6 bases not matched to a gene.